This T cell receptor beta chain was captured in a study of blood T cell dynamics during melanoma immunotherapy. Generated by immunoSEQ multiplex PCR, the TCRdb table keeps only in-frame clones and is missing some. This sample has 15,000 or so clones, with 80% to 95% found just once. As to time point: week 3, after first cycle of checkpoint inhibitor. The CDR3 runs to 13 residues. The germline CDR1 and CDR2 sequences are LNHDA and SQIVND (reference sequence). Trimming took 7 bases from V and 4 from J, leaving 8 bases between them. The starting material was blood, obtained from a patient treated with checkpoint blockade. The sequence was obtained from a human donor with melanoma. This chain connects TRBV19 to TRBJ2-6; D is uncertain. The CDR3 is CASTPGGANVLTF. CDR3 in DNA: TGTGCCAGTACCCCCGGCGGGGCCAACGTCCTGACTTTC.